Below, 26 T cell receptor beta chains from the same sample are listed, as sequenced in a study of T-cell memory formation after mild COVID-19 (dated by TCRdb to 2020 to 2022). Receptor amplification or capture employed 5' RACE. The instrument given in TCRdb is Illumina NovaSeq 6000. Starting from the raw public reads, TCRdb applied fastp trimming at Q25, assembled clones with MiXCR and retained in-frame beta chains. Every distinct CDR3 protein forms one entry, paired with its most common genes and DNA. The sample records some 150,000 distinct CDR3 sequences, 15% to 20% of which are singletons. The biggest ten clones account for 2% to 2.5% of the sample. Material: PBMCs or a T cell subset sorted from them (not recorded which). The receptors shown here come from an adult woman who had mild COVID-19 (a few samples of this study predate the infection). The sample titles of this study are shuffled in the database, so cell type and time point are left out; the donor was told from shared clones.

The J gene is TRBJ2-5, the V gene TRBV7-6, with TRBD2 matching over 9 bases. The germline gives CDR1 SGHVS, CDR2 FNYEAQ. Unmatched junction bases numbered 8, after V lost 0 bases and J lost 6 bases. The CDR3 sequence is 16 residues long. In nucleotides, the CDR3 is TGTGCCAGCAGCTTAGCGAGGAGCGGGAGGCCGAAGACCCAGTACTTC. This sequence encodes CASSLARSGRPKTQYF.

The chain's CDR3 is CSVEGHLNTEAFF. Here the CDR3 DNA reads TGCAGCGTTGAGGGACATTTGAACACTGAAGCTTTCTTT. The gene calls are TRBV29-1 and TRBJ1-1; maybe TRBD1 (6 bases). The V gene lost 3 bases and the J gene lost 0 bases, with 8 bases spanning the gap. This CDR3 has 13 residues. Germline loops: CDR1 SQVTM, CDR2 ANQGSEA.

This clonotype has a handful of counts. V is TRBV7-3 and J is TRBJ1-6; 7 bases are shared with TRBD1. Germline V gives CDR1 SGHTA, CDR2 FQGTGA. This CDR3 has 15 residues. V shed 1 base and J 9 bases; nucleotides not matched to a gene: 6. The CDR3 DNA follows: TGTGCCAGCAGCTTAAGTGACAGGGTCGGTTCACCCCTCCACTTT. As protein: CASSLSDRVGSPLHF.

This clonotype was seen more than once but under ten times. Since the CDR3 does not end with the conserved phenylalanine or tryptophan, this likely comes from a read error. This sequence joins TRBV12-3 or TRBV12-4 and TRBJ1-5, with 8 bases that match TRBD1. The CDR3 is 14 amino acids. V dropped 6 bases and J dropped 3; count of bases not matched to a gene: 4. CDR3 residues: CASRTGGVNQPQHS. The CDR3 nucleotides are TGTGCCAGCAGAACAGGGGGAGTCAATCAGCCCCAGCATTCT.

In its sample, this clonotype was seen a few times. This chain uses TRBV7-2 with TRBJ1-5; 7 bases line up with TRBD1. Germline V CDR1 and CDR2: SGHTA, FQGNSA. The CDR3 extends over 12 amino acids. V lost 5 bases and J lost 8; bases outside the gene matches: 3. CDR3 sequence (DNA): TGTGCCAGCAGCCACAGGGGTGAGCCCCAGCATTTT. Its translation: CASSHRGEPQHF. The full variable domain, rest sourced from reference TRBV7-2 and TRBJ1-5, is GAGVSQSPSNKVTEKGKDVELRCDPISGHTALYWYRQSLGQGLEFLIYFQGNSAPDKSGLPSDRFSAERTGGSVSTLTIQRTQQEDSAVYLCASSHRGEPQHFGDGTRLSIL.

CDR3 nucleotides: TGTGCCAGCAGCGTCCACACAGGGGCGGAAACCGGGGAGCTGTTTTTT. Encoded protein: CASSVHTGAETGELFF. V gene TRBV9 combines with J gene TRBJ2-2; 7 positions agree with TRBD1. Germline assignment: CDR1 SGDLS and CDR2 YYNGEE. Unmatched junction bases numbered 9, after V lost 2 bases and J lost 5 bases. The CDR3 is 16 amino acids.

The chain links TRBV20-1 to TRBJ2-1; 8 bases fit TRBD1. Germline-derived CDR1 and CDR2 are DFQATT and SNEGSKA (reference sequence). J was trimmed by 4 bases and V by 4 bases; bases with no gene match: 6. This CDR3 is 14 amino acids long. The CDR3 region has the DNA TGCAGTGCTACCAGGGGGCGCGCGTACAATGAGCAGTTCTTC. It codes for CSATRGRAYNEQFF.

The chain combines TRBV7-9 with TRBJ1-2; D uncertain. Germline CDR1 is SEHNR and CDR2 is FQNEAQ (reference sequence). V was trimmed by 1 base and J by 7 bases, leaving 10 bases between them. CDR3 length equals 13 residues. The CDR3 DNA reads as TGTGCCAGCAGCTTAGATGGGGTCGGTGGCTACACCTTC. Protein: CASSLDGVGGYTF.

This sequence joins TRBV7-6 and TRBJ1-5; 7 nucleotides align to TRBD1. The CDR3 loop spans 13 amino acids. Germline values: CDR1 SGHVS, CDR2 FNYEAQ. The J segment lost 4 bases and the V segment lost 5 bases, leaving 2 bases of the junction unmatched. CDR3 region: CASSQGVNQPQHF. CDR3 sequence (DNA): TGTGCCAGCAGCCAGGGGGTGAATCAGCCCCAGCATTTT.

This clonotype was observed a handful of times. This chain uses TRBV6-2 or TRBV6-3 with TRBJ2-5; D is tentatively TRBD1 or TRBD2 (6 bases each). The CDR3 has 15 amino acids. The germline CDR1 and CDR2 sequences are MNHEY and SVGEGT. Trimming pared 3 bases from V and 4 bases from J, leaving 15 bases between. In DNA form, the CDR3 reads TGTGCCAGCAGTTATGTTGGGGGGCGGACAGAGACCCAGTACTTC. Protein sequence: CASSYVGGRTETQYF.

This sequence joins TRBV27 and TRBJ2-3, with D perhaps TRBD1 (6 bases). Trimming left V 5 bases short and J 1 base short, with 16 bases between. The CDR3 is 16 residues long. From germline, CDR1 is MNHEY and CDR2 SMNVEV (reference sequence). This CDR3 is CASSRSTGFGTDTQYF. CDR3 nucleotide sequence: TGTGCCAGCAGTCGATCCACAGGGTTCGGCACAGATACGCAGTATTTT.

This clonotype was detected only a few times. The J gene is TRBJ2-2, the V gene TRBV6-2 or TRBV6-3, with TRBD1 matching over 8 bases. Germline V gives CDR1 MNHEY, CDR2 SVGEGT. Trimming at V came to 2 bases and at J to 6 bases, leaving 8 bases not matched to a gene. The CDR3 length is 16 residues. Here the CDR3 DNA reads TGTGCCAGCAGTTACCCGTCAGGGGGCTTGGCCGGGGAGCTGTTTTTT. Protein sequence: CASSYPSGGLAGELFF.

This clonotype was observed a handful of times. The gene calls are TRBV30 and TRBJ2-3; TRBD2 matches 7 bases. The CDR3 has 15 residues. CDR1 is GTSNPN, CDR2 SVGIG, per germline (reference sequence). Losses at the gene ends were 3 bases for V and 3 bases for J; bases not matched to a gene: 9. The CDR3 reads CAWSFAGARTDTQYF. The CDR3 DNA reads TGTGCCTGGAGCTTCGCGGGAGCAAGGACAGATACGCAGTATTTT.

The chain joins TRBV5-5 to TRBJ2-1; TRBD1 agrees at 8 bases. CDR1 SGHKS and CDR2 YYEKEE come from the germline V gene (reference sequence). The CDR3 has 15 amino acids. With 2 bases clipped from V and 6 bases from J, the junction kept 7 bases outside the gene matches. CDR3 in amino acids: CASSFEGQVPNEQFF. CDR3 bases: TGTGCCAGCAGCTTTGAGGGACAGGTCCCCAATGAGCAGTTCTTC.

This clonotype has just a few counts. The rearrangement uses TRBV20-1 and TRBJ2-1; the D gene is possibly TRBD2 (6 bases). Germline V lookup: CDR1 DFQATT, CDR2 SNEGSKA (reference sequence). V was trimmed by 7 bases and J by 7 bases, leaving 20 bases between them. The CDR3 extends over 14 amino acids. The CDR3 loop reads CSGSRGGFGNEQFF. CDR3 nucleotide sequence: TGCAGTGGAAGCCGGGGAGGTTTTGGGAATGAGCAGTTCTTC.

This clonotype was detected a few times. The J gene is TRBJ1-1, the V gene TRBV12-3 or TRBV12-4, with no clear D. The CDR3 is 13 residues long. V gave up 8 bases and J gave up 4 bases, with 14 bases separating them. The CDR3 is CASAEESSTEAFF. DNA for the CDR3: TGTGCCAGCGCGGAGGAAAGTAGCACTGAAGCTTTCTTT.

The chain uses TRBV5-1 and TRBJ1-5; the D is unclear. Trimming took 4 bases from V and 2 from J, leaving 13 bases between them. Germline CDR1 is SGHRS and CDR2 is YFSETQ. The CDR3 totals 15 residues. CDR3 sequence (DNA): TGCGCCAGCAGCCCGGAGAGCGACGGCAATCAGCCCCAGCATTTT. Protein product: CASSPESDGNQPQHF.

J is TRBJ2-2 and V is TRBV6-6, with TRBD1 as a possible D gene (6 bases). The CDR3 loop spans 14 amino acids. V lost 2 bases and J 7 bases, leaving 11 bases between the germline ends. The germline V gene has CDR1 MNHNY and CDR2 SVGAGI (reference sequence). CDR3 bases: TGTGCCAGCAGTTACGGTACAGGGAGCGGGGAGCTGTTTTTT. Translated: CASSYGTGSGELFF.

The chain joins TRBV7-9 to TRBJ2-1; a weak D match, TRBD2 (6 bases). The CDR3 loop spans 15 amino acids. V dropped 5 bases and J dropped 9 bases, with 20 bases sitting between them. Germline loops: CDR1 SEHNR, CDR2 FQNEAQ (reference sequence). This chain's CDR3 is CASSLPRGWEVEQFF. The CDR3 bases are TGTGCCAGCAGCCTCCCGCGGGGTTGGGAGGTTGAGCAGTTCTTC. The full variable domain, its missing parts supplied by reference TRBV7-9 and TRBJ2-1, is DTGVSQNPRHKITKRGQNVTFRCDPISEHNRLYWYRQTLGQGPEFLTYFQNEAQLEKSRLLSDRFSAERPKGSFSTLEIQRTEQGDSAMYLCASSLPRGWEVEQFFGPGTRLTVL.

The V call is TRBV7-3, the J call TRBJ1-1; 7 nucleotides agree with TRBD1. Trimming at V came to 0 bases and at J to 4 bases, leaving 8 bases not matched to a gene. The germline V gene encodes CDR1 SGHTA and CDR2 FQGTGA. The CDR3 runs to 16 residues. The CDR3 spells CASSLTVTGAATEAFF. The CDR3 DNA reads TGTGCCAGCAGCTTAACGGTTACAGGGGCGGCCACTGAAGCTTTCTTT.

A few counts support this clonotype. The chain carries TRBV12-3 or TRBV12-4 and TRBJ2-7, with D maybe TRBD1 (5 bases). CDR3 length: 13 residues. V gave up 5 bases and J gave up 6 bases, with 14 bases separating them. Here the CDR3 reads CASSHVVGVEQYF. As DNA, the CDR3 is TGTGCCAGCAGTCACGTGGTAGGGGTCGAGCAGTACTTC.

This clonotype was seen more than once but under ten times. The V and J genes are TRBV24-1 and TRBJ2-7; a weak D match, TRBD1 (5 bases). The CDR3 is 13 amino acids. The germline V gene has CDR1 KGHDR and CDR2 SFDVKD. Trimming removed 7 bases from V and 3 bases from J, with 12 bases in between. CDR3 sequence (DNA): TGTGCCACCAGCACTTCGACAGACTACGAGCAGTACTTC. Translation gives CATSTSTDYEQYF.

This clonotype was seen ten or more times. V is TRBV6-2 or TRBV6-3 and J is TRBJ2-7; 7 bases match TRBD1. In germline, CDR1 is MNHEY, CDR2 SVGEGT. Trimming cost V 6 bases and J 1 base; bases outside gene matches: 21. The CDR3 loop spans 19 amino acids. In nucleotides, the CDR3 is TGTGCCAGCAGCACACCCCTGGACAGGACGTCTAAAGTTTCCTACGAGCAGTACTTC. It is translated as CASSTPLDRTSKVSYEQYF.

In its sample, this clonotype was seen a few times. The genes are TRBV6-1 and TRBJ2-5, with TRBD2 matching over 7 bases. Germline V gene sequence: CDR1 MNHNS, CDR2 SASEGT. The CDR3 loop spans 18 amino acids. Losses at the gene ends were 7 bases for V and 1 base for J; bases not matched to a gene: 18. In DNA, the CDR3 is TGTGCCAGCATCAACGGGCGGGCGGGGGTACTCTCCCAAGAGACCCAGTACTTC. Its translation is CASINGRAGVLSQETQYF.

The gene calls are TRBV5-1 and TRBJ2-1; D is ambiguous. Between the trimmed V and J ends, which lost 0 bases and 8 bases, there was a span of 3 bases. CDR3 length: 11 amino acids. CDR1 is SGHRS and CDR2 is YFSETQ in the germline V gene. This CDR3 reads CASSLEDEQFF. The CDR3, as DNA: TGCGCCAGCAGCTTGGAGGATGAGCAGTTCTTC.

The CDR3 DNA reads as TGTGCCAGCAGCTTCCGACTAGCGGGAGCCGGGGAGCTGTTTTTT. This translates into CASSFRLAGAGELFF. The chain recombines TRBV11-2 with TRBJ2-2; TRBD2 agrees at 12 bases. The CDR3 is 15 residues long. V trimming: 3 bases; J trimming: 6 bases; junction bases outside the gene matches: 2. Per the germline V gene, CDR1 is SGHAT and CDR2 is FQNNGV. Combining the CDR3 with reference TRBV11-2 and TRBJ2-2 gives the whole variable domain EAGVAQSPRYKIIEKRQSVAFWCNPISGHATLYWYQQILGQGPKLLIQFQNNGVVDDSQLPKDRFSAERLKGVDSTLKIQPAKLEDSAVYLCASSFRLAGAGELFFGEGSRLTVL.